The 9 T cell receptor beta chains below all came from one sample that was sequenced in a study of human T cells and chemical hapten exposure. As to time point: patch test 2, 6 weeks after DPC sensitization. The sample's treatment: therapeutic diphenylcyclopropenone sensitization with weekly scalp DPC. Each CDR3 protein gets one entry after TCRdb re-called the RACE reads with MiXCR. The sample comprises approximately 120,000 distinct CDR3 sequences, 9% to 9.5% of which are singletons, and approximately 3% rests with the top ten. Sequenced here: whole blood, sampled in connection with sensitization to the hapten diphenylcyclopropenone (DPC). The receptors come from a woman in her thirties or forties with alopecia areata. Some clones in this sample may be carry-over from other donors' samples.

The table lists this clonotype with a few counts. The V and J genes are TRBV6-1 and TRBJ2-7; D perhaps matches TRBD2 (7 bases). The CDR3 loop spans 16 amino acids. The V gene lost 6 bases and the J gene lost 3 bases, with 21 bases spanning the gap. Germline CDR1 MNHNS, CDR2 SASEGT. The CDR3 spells CASRTPSAGAYYEQYF. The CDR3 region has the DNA TGTGCCAGCAGGACCCCTTCCGCGGGGGCGTACTACGAGCAGTACTTC.

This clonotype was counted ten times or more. The CDR3 region is CASRTIMGPRETQYF. CDR3 DNA sequence: TGTGCCAGCAGGACTATAATGGGTCCGCGAGAGACCCAGTACTTC. The chain has TRBV6-2 or TRBV6-3 and TRBJ2-5, with a weak D call TRBD2 (5 bases). Germline V gene data show CDR1 as MNHEY and CDR2 as SVGEGT. The CDR3 is 15 amino acids. The ends were cut back, 6 bases at V and 4 bases at J, with 18 bases in the middle.

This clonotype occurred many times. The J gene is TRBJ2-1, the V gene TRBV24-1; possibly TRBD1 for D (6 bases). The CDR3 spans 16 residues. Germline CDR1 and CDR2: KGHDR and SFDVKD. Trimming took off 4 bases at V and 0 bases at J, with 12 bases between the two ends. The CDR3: CATSDRGRSSYNEQFF. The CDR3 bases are TGTGCCACCAGTGACAGGGGTCGGAGCTCCTACAATGAGCAGTTCTTC.

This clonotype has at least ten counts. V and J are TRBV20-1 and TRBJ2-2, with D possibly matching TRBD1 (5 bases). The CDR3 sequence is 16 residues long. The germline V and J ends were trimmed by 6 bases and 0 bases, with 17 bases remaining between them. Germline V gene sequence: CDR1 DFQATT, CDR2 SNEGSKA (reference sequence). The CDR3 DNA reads TGCAGTGCCCCCTCGAGACAGCCACCGAACACCGGGGAGCTGTTTTTT. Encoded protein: CSAPSRQPPNTGELFF.

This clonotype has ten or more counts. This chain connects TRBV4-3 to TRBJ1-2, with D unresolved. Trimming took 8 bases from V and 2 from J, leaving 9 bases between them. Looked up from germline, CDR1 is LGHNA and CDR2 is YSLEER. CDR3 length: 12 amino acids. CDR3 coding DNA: TGCGCCAGCTCGATGAGGAACTATGGCTACACCTTC. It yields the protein CASSMRNYGYTF.

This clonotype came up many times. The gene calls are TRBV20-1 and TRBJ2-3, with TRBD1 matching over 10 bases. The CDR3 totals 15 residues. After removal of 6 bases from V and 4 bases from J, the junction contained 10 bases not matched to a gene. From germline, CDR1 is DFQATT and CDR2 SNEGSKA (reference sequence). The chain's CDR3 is CSAAQTGGWADTQYF. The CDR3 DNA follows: TGCAGTGCCGCCCAGACAGGGGGCTGGGCAGATACGCAGTATTTT.

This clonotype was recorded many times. CDR3 DNA sequence: TGTGCCAGCAGCGTAGACATCAAAAACATTCAGTACTTC. It codes for CASSVDIKNIQYF. This chain connects TRBV9 to TRBJ2-4, with D hard to call. Trimming cost V 0 bases and J 3 bases, with 4 bases left between them. This CDR3 contains 13 residues. Germline lookup yields CDR1 SGDLS and CDR2 YYNGEE. The full variable domain, completed using reference TRBV9 and TRBJ2-4, is DSGVTQTPKHLITATGQRVTLRCSPRSGDLSVYWYQQSLDQGLQFLIQYYNGEERAKGNILERFSAQQFPDLHSELNLSSLELGDSALYFCASSVDIKNIQYFGAGTRLSVL.

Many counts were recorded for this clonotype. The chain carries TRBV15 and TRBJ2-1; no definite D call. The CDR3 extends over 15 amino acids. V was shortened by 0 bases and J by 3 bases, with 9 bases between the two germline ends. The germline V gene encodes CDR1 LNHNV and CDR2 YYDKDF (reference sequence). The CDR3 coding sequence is TGTGCCACCAGCAGAGAGGCAGGTTTCTACAATGAGCAGTTCTTC. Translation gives CATSREAGFYNEQFF.

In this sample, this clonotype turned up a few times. CDR3 amino acids: CASSPGQTGTGELFF. The CDR3 nucleotides are TGTGCCAGCTCACCGGGACAGACCGGCACCGGGGAGCTGTTTTTT. The gene calls are TRBV18 and TRBJ2-2; 7 bases match TRBD1. The trim removed 3 bases at V and 4 bases at J, leaving 5 bases unmatched. Germline V gives CDR1 KGHSH, CDR2 LQKENI. The CDR3 consists of 15 residues.